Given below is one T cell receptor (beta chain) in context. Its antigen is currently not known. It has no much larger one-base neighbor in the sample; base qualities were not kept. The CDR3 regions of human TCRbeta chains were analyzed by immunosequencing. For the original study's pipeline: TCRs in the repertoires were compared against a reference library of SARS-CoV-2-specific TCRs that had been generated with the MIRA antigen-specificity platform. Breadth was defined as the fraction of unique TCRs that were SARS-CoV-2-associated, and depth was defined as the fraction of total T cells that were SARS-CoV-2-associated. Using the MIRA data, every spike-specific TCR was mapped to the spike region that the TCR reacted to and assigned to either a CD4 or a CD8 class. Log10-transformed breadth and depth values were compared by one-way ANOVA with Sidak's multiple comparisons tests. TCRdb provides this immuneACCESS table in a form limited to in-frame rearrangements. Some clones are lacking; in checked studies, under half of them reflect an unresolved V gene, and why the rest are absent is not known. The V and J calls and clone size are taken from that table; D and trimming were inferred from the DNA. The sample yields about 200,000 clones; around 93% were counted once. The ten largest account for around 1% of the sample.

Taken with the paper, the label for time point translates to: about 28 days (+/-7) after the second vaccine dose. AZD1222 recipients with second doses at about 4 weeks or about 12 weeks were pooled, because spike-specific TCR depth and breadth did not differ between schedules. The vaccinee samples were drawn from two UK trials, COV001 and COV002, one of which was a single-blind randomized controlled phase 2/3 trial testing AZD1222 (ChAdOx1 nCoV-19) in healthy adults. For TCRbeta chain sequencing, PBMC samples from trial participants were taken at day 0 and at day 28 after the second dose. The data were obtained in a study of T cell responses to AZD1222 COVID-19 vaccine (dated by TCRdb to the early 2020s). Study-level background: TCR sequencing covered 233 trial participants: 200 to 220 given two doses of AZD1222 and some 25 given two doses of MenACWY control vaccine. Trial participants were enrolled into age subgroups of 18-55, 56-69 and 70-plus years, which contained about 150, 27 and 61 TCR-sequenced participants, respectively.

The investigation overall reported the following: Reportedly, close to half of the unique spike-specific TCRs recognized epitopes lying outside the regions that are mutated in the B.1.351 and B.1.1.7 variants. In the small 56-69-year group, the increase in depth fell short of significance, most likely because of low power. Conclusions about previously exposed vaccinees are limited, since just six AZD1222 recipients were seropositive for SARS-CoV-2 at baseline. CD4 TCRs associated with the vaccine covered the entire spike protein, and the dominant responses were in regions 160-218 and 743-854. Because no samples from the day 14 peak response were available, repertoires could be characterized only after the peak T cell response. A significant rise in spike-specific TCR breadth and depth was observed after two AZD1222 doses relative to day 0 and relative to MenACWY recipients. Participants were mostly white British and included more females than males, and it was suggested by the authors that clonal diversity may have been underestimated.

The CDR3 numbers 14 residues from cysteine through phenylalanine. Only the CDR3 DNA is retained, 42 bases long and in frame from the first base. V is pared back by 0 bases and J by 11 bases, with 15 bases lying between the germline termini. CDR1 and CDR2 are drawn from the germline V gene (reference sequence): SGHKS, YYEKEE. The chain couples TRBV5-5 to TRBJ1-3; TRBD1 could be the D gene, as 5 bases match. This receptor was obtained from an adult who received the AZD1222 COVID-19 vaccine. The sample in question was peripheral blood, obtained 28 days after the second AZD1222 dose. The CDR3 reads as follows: CASSLEQGTISIYF. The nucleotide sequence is TGTGCCAGCAGCTTGGAGCAGGGCACTATTTCCATATATTTT.